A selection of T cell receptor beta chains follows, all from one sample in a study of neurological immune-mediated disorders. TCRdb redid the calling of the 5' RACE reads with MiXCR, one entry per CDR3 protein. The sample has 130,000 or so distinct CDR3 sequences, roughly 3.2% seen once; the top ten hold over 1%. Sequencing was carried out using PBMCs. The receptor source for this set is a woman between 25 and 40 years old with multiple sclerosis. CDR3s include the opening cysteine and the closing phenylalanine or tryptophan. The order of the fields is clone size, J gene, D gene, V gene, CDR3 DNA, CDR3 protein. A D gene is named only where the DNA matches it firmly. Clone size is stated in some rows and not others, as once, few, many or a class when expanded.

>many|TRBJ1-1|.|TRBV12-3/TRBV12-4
TGTGCCAGCATCCTAGGTGTTAGGAACACTGAAGCTTTCTTT
CASILGVRNTEAFF
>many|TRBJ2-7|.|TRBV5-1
TGCGCCAGCAGCGGGAAACCCGGGACACCTTGGGAGCAGTACTTC
CASSGKPGTPWEQYF
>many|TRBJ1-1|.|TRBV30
TGTGCCTGGATAGGGCAGATGAACACTGAAGCTTTCTTT
CAWIGQMNTEAFF
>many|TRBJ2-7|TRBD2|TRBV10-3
TGTGCCATCAGTGAGGGCCAGACTAGCGGTTTATACGAGCAGTACTTC
CAISEGQTSGLYEQYF
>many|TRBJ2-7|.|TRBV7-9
TGTGCCAGCAGCTTCGAAGTCTACGAGCAGTACTTC
CASSFEVYEQYF
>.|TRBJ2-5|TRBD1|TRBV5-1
TGCGCCAGCAGCTCAGCGACAGGGGGCGCGTTGGAGACCCAGTACTTC
CASSSATGGALETQYF
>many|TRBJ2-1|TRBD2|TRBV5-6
TGTGCCAGCAGCGGAGCGGGGGCCGTTAGTGAGCAGTTCTTC
CASSGAGAVSEQFF
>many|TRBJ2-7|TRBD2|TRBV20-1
TGCAGTGCTAGTACTAGCGGGAGAACGTTAGGTGAGCAGTACTTC
CSASTSGRTLGEQYF
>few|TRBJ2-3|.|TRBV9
TGTGCCAGCAGCGTAGGTTCGGCGGACATTCTCGATACGCAGTATTTT
CASSVGSADILDTQYF
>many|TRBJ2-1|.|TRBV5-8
TGTGCCAGCAGCTTGGGTGTTCAGGGCGATGAGCAGTTCTTC
CASSLGVQGDEQFF
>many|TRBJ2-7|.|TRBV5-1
TGCGCCAGCAGCCCAGGGTACTACGAGCAGTACTTC
CASSPGYYEQYF
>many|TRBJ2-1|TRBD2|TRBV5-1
TGCGCCAGCAGCCCCGGGGGGGTTGGGAATGAGCAGTTCTTC
CASSPGGVGNEQFF
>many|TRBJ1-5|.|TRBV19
TGTGCCAGTAGTATGGGCAGCCCCAATCAGCCCCAGCATTTT
CASSMGSPNQPQHF
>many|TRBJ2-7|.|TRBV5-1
TGCGCCAGCAGCGACAGCTACGAGCAGTACTTC
CASSDSYEQYF
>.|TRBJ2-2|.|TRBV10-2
TGCGCCAGCAGTGAGGCAGGGAACACCGGGGAGCTGTTTTTT
CASSEAGNTGELFF
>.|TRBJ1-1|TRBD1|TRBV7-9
TGTGCCAGCAGCTCCCCTGACAGGGCCACTGAAGCTTTCTTT
CASSSPDRATEAFF
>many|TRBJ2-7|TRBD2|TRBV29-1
TGCAGCGCAGCCGGGACTAGCATATCCTACGAGCAGTACTTC
CSAAGTSISYEQYF
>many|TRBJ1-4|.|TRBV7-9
TGTGCCAGCAGCTTAAGGGGACCTGAAAAACTGTTTTTT
CASSLRGPEKLFF
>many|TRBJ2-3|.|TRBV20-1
TGCAGCACAGGGGGGGCGGGGAAGACAGATACGCAGTATTTT
CSTGGAGKTDTQYF
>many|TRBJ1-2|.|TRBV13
TGTGCCAGCAGCGCCCAGGACCAGCGTAGCTACACCTTC
CASSAQDQRSYTF
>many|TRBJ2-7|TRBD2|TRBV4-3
TGCGCCAGCAGCCAAGAGGGGGGGATTCTGTACGAGCAGTACTTC
CASSQEGGILYEQYF
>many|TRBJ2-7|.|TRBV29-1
TGCAGCGTTCAAACAGGATCCTACGAGCAGTACTTC
CSVQTGSYEQYF
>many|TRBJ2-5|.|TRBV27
TGTGCCAGCGTCGATTATTCCGGCCCCGTGGGGACCCAGTACTTC
CASVDYSGPVGTQYF
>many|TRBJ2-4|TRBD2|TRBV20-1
TGCAGTGCTAGAGGCCTAGCGGAGGAATGGAACATTCAGTACTTC
CSARGLAEEWNIQYF
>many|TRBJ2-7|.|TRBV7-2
TGTGCCAGCAGCCGCCCCTGGGACGGCAGCTCCTACGAGCAGTACTTC
CASSRPWDGSSYEQYF
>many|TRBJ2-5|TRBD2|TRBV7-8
TGTGCCAGCAGCTTATTCAGGACTAGCACCGAAGAGACCCAGTACTTC
CASSLFRTSTEETQYF
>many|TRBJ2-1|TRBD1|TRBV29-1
TGCAGCGTCCGAGGGACAGCCTCCTACAATGAGCAGTTCTTC
CSVRGTASYNEQFF
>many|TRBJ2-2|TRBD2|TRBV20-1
TGCAGTGCTAGAGCGGGGGGGCAAGACACCGGGGAGCTGTTTTTT
CSARAGGQDTGELFF
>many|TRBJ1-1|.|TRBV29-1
TGCAGCGTGGCCTCCTTGACAGTACAGGCGGGAAACACTGAAGCTTTCTTT
CSVASLTVQAGNTEAFF
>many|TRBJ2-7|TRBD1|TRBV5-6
TGTGCCAGCAGTTCTGGGACAGTGGGGGCACGGCAGTACTTC
CASSSGTVGARQYF
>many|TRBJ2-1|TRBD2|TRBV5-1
TGCGCCAGCAGCCGCTACCCCGGGACTAGTTTGGACAATGAGCAGTTCTTC
CASSRYPGTSLDNEQFF
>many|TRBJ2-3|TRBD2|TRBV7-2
TGTGCCAGCAGCGTAGTTGGCAGCGGGGTCACAGATACGCAGTATTTT
CASSVVGSGVTDTQYF
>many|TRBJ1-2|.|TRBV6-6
TGTGCCAGCAGTTACGGACTTGACTATGGCTACACCTTC
CASSYGLDYGYTF
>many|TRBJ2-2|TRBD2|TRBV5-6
TGTGCCAGCAGCCTTGGCGGGGGAGCTAACACCGGGGAGCTGTTTTTT
CASSLGGGANTGELFF
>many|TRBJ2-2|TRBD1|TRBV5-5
TGTGCCAGCAGTCCCGGGACAGGGGAGTCCACCGGGGAGCTGTTTTTT
CASSPGTGESTGELFF
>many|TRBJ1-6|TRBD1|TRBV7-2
TGTGCCAGCAGCGTCGACAGGGGGCGTTCACCCCTCCACTTT
CASSVDRGRSPLHF
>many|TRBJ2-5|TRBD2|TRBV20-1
TGCAGTGCTGGCCCCCAACTAGCGGGAGGGACGGAGACCCAGTACTTC
CSAGPQLAGGTETQYF
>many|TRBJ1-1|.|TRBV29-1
TGCAGCGTCCAAACAGAGAACACTGAAGCTTTCTTT
CSVQTENTEAFF
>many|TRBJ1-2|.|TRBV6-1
TGTGCCAGCAGTGAATTCGGCACGGGAAGAAATGGCTACACCTTC
CASSEFGTGRNGYTF
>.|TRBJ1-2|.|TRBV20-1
TGCAGTTCTAGTTTGAGTCCGCCTCGGATGTATGTCTACACCTTC
CSSSLSPPRMYVYTF
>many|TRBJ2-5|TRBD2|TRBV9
TGTGCCAGCAGCTACGGGACCTTGACTAGCGGGAGGGTCCGCCAAGAGACCCAGTACTTC
CASSYGTLTSGRVRQETQYF
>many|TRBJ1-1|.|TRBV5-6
TGTGCCAGCAGCTTGGGGGAACTACGGAGGGTAGTTAACACTGAAGCTTTCTTT
CASSLGELRRVVNTEAFF
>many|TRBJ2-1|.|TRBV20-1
TGCAGTGCTAGCGCTACCGAAATTATGGCCTACAATGAGCAGTTCTTC
CSASATEIMAYNEQFF
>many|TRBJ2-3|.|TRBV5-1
TGCGCCAGCCGAGGTGGTTACGGAGATACGCAGTATTTT
CASRGGYGDTQYF
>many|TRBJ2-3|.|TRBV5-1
TGCGCCAGCAGCGATGTAAGGGGGGGAGCAGATACGCAGTATTTT
CASSDVRGGADTQYF
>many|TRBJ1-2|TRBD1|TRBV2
TGTGCCAGCAGTCGACAGGGGGGTTTGTATGGCTACACCTTC
CASSRQGGLYGYTF
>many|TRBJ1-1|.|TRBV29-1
TGCAGCGGGAAGGGCGGGAACACTGAAGCTTTCTTT
CSGKGGNTEAFF
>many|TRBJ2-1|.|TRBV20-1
TGCAGTGCCCTCGACAGGAACTCCTACAATGAGCAGTTCTTC
CSALDRNSYNEQFF
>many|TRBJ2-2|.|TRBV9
TGTGCCAGCAACGACCGGATAGTGGCCGGGGAGCTGTTTTTT
CASNDRIVAGELFF
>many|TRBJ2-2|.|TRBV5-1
TGCGCCAGCAGCTCGGCGATTAACGGGGAGCTGTTTTTT
CASSSAINGELFF
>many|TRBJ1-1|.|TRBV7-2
TGTGCCAGCAGCTTTACAGGGTACATGAACACTGAAGCTTTCTTT
CASSFTGYMNTEAFF